This T cell receptor (beta chain) was captured by sequencing in a study of blood T cell repertoires in COVID-19. On the study more broadly: The cDNA or gDNA used as material had been derived from T cells, B-cell-depleted T cells, or PBMCs.

Participants' own reports of clinical history determined their cohort assignment. Donors in Cohort 3 counted as recovered after two negative PCRs, clearance, or symptom resolution. Authors' processing steps: Estimation of nucleated cell counts was performed using reference gene primer amplification. Produced via immunoSEQ multiplex PCR; TCRdb's table is partial and in-frame only. The DNA gave D and trimming, while V, J and clone size come from that table. The sample carries a few hundred thousand clones, 84% recorded once. Germline V gives CDR1 MGHRA, CDR2 YSYEKL. The CDR3 is 14 amino acids. V dropped 4 bases and J dropped 14 bases, with 22 bases sitting between them.

This chain uses TRBV4-1 with TRBJ2-3; perhaps TRBD2 as D (6 bases). The sequencing input was PBMCs or T cells enriched from blood (not recorded which). The sequence was collected from a woman in her 40s who had recovered from COVID-19. The CDR3 loop is CASSPWGLPSRGYF. The CDR3 bases are TGCGCCAGCAGCCCGTGGGGACTCCCTAGCCGGGGGTATTTT.